The 17 T cell receptor beta chains listed next were all sequenced from one sample in a study of PD-1 blockade in classical Hodgkin lymphoma. Each of the patients experienced relapse following autologous stem cell transplantation, and their brentuximab vedotin exposure differed. Produced via immunoSEQ multiplex PCR; TCRdb's table is partial and in-frame only. The sample yields fewer than 110,000 clones, more than 85% seen once. Material: peripheral blood mononuclear cells (PBMCs), obtained before the second cycle of nivolumab. The receptors were sampled from a human donor with classical Hodgkin lymphoma.

The sample holds one count of this clone. The V gene is TRBV7-9, the J gene TRBJ1-5; TRBD1 agrees at 11 bases. Germline V gives CDR1 SEHNR, CDR2 FQNEAQ (reference sequence). The CDR3 length is 15 residues. V dropped 5 bases and J dropped 4; count of bases not matched to a gene: 4. CDR3: CASSPGTGGNQPQHF. The CDR3 DNA is TGTGCCAGCAGCCCAGGGACAGGGGGGAATCAGCCCCAGCATTTT.

This clone was seen a single time. The chain recombines TRBV7-9 with TRBJ2-7; 10 bases are shared with TRBD1. CDR3 length equals 15 residues. Unmatched junction bases numbered 6, after V lost 5 bases and J lost 2 bases. Germline V gene lookup returns CDR1 SEHNR and CDR2 FQNEAQ (reference sequence). CDR3 residues: CASSLRDRGTYEQYF. In DNA form, the CDR3 reads TGTGCCAGCAGCCTCCGGGACAGGGGCACCTACGAGCAGTACTTC. The full variable domain, in which reference TRBV7-9 and TRBJ2-7 provide the parts outside the CDR3, is DTGVSQNPRHKITKRGQNVTFRCDPISEHNRLYWYRQTLGQGPEFLTYFQNEAQLEKSRLLSDRFSAERPKGSFSTLEIQRTEQGDSAMYLCASSLRDRGTYEQYFGPGTRLTVT.

CDR3 sequence (DNA): TGCGCCAGCAGTGAACGGACGGGGAATGAGCAGTTCTTC. It encodes CASSERTGNEQFF. The chain employs TRBV10-1 and TRBJ2-1; TRBD2 is a possible D gene (5 bases). V shed 3 bases and J shed 7 bases, with 10 bases lying between them. CDR3 length: 13 residues. Germline V gene sequence: CDR1 WNHNN, CDR2 SYGVQD (reference sequence).

This chain uses TRBV30 with TRBJ1-6; no firm D call. CDR1 GTSNPN and CDR2 SVGIG come from the germline V gene (reference sequence). The CDR3 is made up of 13 amino acids. Trimming removed 4 bases at V and 12 bases at J, with 16 bases between. The CDR3 is CAWKMSLSGPLHF. The CDR3 DNA sequence: TGTGCCTGGAAAATGTCCCTATCGGGACCCCTCCACTTT.

CDR3 bases: TGCAGCGTTGAGAGGTTAGGAGGGGCGGTAGCTTTCTTT. As protein: CSVERLGGAVAFF. V is TRBV29-1 and J is TRBJ1-1; TRBD1 might be the D (5 bases). The CDR3 has 13 amino acids. V lost 3 bases, J lost 10 bases, and 18 bases lay in between. Germline CDR1 and CDR2: SQVTM and ANQGSEA.

The chain links TRBV5-6 to TRBJ2-7, with TRBD1 as a possible D gene (5 bases). The germline V and J ends were trimmed by 2 bases and 2 bases, with 8 bases remaining between them. This CDR3 is built from 13 residues. The germline CDR1 and CDR2 sequences are SGHDT and YYEEEE. CDR3 sequence: CASSFEQAYEQYF. The CDR3 coding sequence is TGTGCCAGCAGCTTTGAACAGGCCTACGAGCAGTACTTC.

The V gene is TRBV5-4, the J gene TRBJ2-5; the D gene is possibly TRBD2 (5 bases). The tail of the sequence fits TRBJ2-7 better, so the J call may be wrong. Germline CDR1 and CDR2: SGHNT and YYREEE (reference sequence). This CDR3 comprises 14 residues. The CDR3 is CASSLEGSSYEQYF. CDR3 nucleotides: TGTGCCAGCAGCTTGGAAGGGAGCTCCTACGAGCAGTACTTC.

The chain uses TRBV7-2 and TRBJ2-1; 8 nucleotides align to TRBD1. With 3 bases clipped from V and 7 bases from J, the junction kept 5 bases outside the gene matches. Germline values: CDR1 SGHTA, CDR2 FQGNSA. This CDR3 has 14 amino acids. This CDR3 is CASSFWQGANEQFF. In DNA, the CDR3 is TGTGCCAGCAGCTTTTGGCAGGGGGCAAATGAGCAGTTCTTC.

V is TRBV6-5 and J is TRBJ2-7, with D tentatively TRBD1 (7 bases). The germline V gene encodes CDR1 MNHEY and CDR2 SVGAGI. The CDR3 extends over 14 amino acids. Trimming removed 0 bases from V and 3 bases from J, with 9 bases in between. CDR3 amino acids: CASSYSQGGYEQYF. CDR3 in DNA: TGTGCCAGCAGTTACTCCCAGGGGGGCTACGAGCAGTACTTC.

V usage is TRBV4-2 and J usage is TRBJ2-7; D could derive from TRBD1 or TRBD2 (5 bases each). V was pared by 3 bases and J by 6 bases, with 18 bases between. CDR1 is LGHNA, CDR2 YNFKEQ, per germline. The CDR3 extends over 15 amino acids. The CDR3 DNA is TGTGCCAGCAGCCAGATCCAGACACTTGGGGGCGAGCAGTACTTC. It is translated as CASSQIQTLGGEQYF.

The CDR3 DNA reads TGTGCCATCACAGACAGGGGGCTAAACGAGCAGTTCTTC. This encodes CAITDRGLNEQFF. The V call is TRBV10-3, the J call TRBJ2-1, with TRBD1 identical over 10 bases. This CDR3 comprises 13 residues. The V gene end was trimmed by 7 bases and the J gene end by 10 bases; junction bases not matched to a gene: 7. Germline V gene lookup returns CDR1 ENHRY and CDR2 SYGVKD.

This chain joins TRBV7-8 and TRBJ2-2; no reliable D call. This CDR3 spans 15 amino acids. V gave up 2 bases and J gave up 4 bases, with 11 bases separating them. Germline CDR1 and CDR2: SGHVS and FQNEAQ. In DNA form, the CDR3 reads TGTGCCAGCAGCTTAACCCCCTGGGCCACCGGGGAGCTGTTTTTT. It is translated as CASSLTPWATGELFF. Full variable domain (outside the CDR3, taken from reference TRBV7-8 and TRBJ2-2): GAGVSQSPRYKVAKRGQDVALRCDPISGHVSLFWYQQALGQGPEFLTYFQNEAQLDKSGLPSDRFFAERPEGSVSTLKIQRTQQEDSAVYLCASSLTPWATGELFFGEGSRLTVL.

This chain links TRBV4-2 with TRBJ2-7; 7 nucleotides align to TRBD1. J was trimmed by 6 bases and V by 3 bases; bases with no gene match: 8. Germline lookup yields CDR1 LGHNA and CDR2 YNFKEQ. This CDR3 is 14 amino acids long. The CDR3 reads CASSQGDSSSEQYF. The CDR3 bases are TGTGCCAGCAGCCAGGGGGACAGCTCCAGCGAGCAGTACTTC.

This rearrangement joins TRBV15 to TRBJ2-1, with D perhaps matching TRBD2 (5 bases). CDR3 length: 16 residues. In germline, CDR1 is LNHNV, CDR2 YYDKDF (reference sequence). V was cut by 3 bases and J by 7 bases, with 19 bases left in between. The CDR3 DNA reads TGTGCCACCAGCAGTCCGGAGAGGGTAGATTTTAATGAGCAGTTCTTC. Protein: CATSSPERVDFNEQFF.

The chain couples TRBV28 to TRBJ1-5; the D is unclear. Per the germline V gene, CDR1 is MDHEN and CDR2 is SYDVKM. This CDR3 is 12 amino acids long. The CDR3 DNA reads TGTGCTATCCAAGGAGTGAATCAGCCCCAGCATTTT. It codes for CAIQGVNQPQHF.

The chain joins TRBV7-9 to TRBJ2-5; perhaps TRBD2 as D (5 bases). CDR1 and CDR2 from the germline V gene are SEHNR and FQNEAQ (reference sequence). The ends were cut back, 1 base at V and 3 bases at J, with 9 bases in the middle. This CDR3 spans 14 amino acids. The CDR3 coding sequence is TGTGCCAGCAGCTTAGTACCCGGGAAAGAGACCCAGTACTTC. Amino acid sequence: CASSLVPGKETQYF.

The chain links TRBV5-1 to TRBJ1-2, with TRBD1 matching over 9 bases. V was pared by 4 bases and J by 7 bases, with 8 bases of the junction left unmatched. Germline V CDR1 and CDR2: SGHRS, YFSETQ. This CDR3 contains 14 residues. The CDR3, as DNA: TGCGCCAGCAGCCCCCCGGGACAGGGATTTGGCTACACCTTC. Translating gives CASSPPGQGFGYTF.